The T cell receptor beta chain under discussion was sequenced for a study of blood T cell repertoires in COVID-19. Background on the study: The United States, Italy and Spain supplied acute and convalescent COVID-19 samples. T cells, B-cell-depleted T cells, or PBMCs supplied cDNA or gDNA.

Germline V gene data show CDR1 as SQVTM and CDR2 as ANQGSEA. With 2 bases removed from V and 4 bases from J, the gap between germline ends came to 8 bases. CDR3 length: 12 amino acids. Authors' analysis steps: Scientists estimated how many nucleated cells there were by amplifying reference gene primers. Assay used: immunoSEQ multiplex PCR; TCRdb lists only in-frame clones, some missing. V, J and clone size were drawn from that table, and D and trimming were deduced from the DNA. The top ten hold roughly 2.7% of the sample, which has 140,000 to 150,000 clones, approximately 84% seen once. The specimen was peripheral blood. J is TRBJ2-5 and V is TRBV29-1; D might be TRBD1 (5 bases). The sequence came from a human donor with acute or convalescent COVID-19. The donor label of this sample is uncertain. As DNA, the CDR3 is TGCAGCGTTGAACCAGGGCTAGAGACCCAGTACTTC. It is translated as CSVEPGLETQYF.